Below, 27 T cell receptor beta chains from the same sample are listed, as sequenced in a study of early T cells in non-severe SARS-CoV-2 infection. TCRdb called the 5' RACE reads again in MiXCR, with one record for every CDR3 protein. The table records 80,000 to 95,000 distinct CDR3 sequences, 16% of them present only once. This specimen was whole blood, taken at baseline. These receptors came from an adult who was a healthcare worker with PCR-confirmed SARS-CoV-2 infection or an uninfected control (not recorded which).

A few counts support this clonotype. V usage is TRBV21-1 and J usage is TRBJ1-5. TRBV21-1 is noted as a pseudogene. The CDR3 extends over 15 amino acids. The CDR3: CASSKAGPPNQPQHF. In DNA, the CDR3 is TGTGCCAGCAGCAAAGCTGGCCCACCGAATCAGCCCCAGCATTTT.

The rearrangement uses TRBV25-1 and TRBJ2-3; TRBD1 might be the D (6 bases). The CDR3 runs 15 residues. Germline CDR1 and CDR2: MGHDK and SYGVNS. V shed 4 bases and J shed 4 bases, with 15 bases lying between them. For the CDR3, the DNA is TGTGCCAGCAGTGTGACAGGACAAGCCGCAGATACGCAGTATTTT. Its translation is CASSVTGQAADTQYF. Filled out from reference TRBV25-1 and TRBJ2-3, the complete variable domain reads EADIYQTPRYLVIGTGKKITLECSQTMGHDKMYWYQQDPGMELHLIHYSYGVNSTEKGDLSSESTVSRIRTEHFPLTLESARPSHTSQYLCASSVTGQAADTQYFGPGTRLTVL.

This clonotype turned up a few times. The chain carries TRBV5-1 and TRBJ2-3; 12 bases map to TRBD2. V gave up 2 bases and J gave up 4 bases; unmatched junction bases: 5. There are 16 residues in the CDR3. Germline assignment: CDR1 SGHRS and CDR2 YFSETQ. Here the CDR3 reads CASSFATSGRSDTQYF. As DNA, the CDR3 is TGCGCCAGCAGCTTCGCGACTAGCGGGAGATCAGATACGCAGTATTTT.

A few counts support this clonotype. V usage is TRBV6-6 and J usage is TRBJ1-6; tentatively, D is TRBD1 (6 bases). The germline V gene has CDR1 MNHNY and CDR2 SVGAGI (reference sequence). Trimming cost V 5 bases and J 6 bases, with 14 bases left between them. The CDR3 runs to 15 residues. CDR3 loop: CASSRKGGSNSPLHF. The CDR3 coding sequence is TGTGCCAGCAGTAGAAAAGGGGGTAGTAATTCACCCCTCCACTTT.

This clonotype has only a few counts. This chain links TRBV20-1 with TRBJ1-1, with D hard to call. The CDR3 contains 11 residues. The V end lost 6 bases, the J end lost 11 bases, and 16 bases lay between the germline ends. In germline, CDR1 is DFQATT, CDR2 SNEGSKA (reference sequence). The CDR3 region is CSAVIGRFAFF. The CDR3 region has the DNA TGCAGTGCCGTAATAGGACGTTTCGCTTTCTTT.

This clonotype occurred a few times. The chain recombines TRBV5-1 with TRBJ1-1; D is ambiguous. V was pared by 0 bases and J by 4 bases, with 7 bases between. The CDR3 length is 13 residues. The germline gives CDR1 SGHRS, CDR2 YFSETQ. CDR3: CASSLALRTEAFF. The CDR3 DNA sequence: TGCGCCAGCAGCTTGGCGCTGCGCACTGAAGCTTTCTTT.

A few counts support this clonotype. The chain is built from TRBV20-1 and TRBJ1-2; tentative D call: TRBD1 (5 bases). The CDR3 totals 14 residues. V was trimmed by 1 base and J by 4 bases, leaving 13 bases between them. Germline values: CDR1 DFQATT, CDR2 SNEGSKA (reference sequence). CDR3 residues: CSARGGFSGYGYTF. DNA of the CDR3: TGCAGTGCTAGAGGGGGGTTCTCTGGCTATGGCTACACCTTC.

This clonotype has a count of ten or more. The chain employs TRBV3-1 and TRBJ2-1; no firm D call. This CDR3 region has 13 residues. The germline gives CDR1 LGHDT, CDR2 YNNKEL (reference sequence). V lost 1 base to trimming and J lost 6 bases, with 7 bases between them. CDR3 loop: CASSQGGLNEQFF. The CDR3 DNA reads as TGTGCCAGCAGCCAAGGGGGTCTCAATGAGCAGTTCTTC.

The V gene is TRBV5-1, the J gene TRBJ2-3; D remains ambiguous. The germline gives CDR1 SGHRS, CDR2 YFSETQ. The CDR3 extends over 13 amino acids. Deletions cut 0 bases from V and 6 bases from J, with 8 bases between. CDR3 coding DNA: TGCGCCAGCAGCTTGGGGCCCGTGGATACGCAGTATTTT. It is translated as CASSLGPVDTQYF.

At least ten counts were recorded for this clonotype. The chain employs TRBV6-6 and TRBJ2-1; 9 bases map to TRBD2. Losses at the gene ends were 2 bases for V and 7 bases for J; bases not matched to a gene: 0. Germline CDR1 and CDR2: MNHNY and SVGAGI (reference sequence). There are 13 residues in the CDR3. CDR3 in amino acids: CASSYLAGNEQFF. Written as DNA, the CDR3 is TGTGCCAGCAGTTACCTAGCGGGGAATGAGCAGTTCTTC.

The chain employs TRBV18 and TRBJ2-3; D is perhaps TRBD1 (5 bases). The CDR3 covers 15 residues. V shed 6 bases and J shed 0 bases, with 13 bases lying between them. The germline V gene has CDR1 KGHSH and CDR2 LQKENI. The CDR3 loop is CASSAQGSSTDTQYF. CDR3 sequence (DNA): TGTGCCAGCTCCGCGCAGGGTTCTAGCACAGATACGCAGTATTTT.

The genes are TRBV20-1 and TRBJ2-5, with a tentative D call TRBD1 (6 bases). Germline CDR1 reads DFQATT; CDR2 reads SNEGSKA (reference sequence). The V end was cut by 6 bases, the J end by 2 bases, with 16 bases between. The CDR3 sequence is 14 residues long. The CDR3 region is CSANGDRLQETQYF. The DNA of the CDR3 is TGCAGTGCCAATGGCGACAGGTTACAAGAGACCCAGTACTTC.

In its sample, this clonotype was seen a few times. This chain connects TRBV3-1 to TRBJ1-4; 7 bases align to TRBD1. Germline V gives CDR1 LGHDT, CDR2 YNNKEL (reference sequence). With 1 base clipped from V and 5 bases from J, the junction kept 10 bases outside the gene matches. This CDR3 region has 17 residues. The CDR3 loop reads CASSQVWGTVRNEKLFF. The CDR3 nucleotides read TGTGCCAGCAGCCAAGTATGGGGGACAGTCCGGAATGAAAAACTGTTTTTT. The entire variable domain, with the rest obtained from reference TRBV3-1 and TRBJ1-4, is as follows: DTAVSQTPKYLVTQMGNDKSIKCEQNLGHDTMYWYKQDSKKFLKIMFSYNNKELIINETVPNRFSPKSPDKAHLNLHINSLELGDSAVYFCASSQVWGTVRNEKLFFGSGTQLSVL.

This clonotype was found a few times. The chain couples TRBV20-1 to TRBJ1-2; TRBD1 might be the D (5 bases). CDR3 length equals 15 residues. CDR1 is DFQATT and CDR2 is SNEGSKA in the germline V gene (reference sequence). Trimming left V 0 bases short and J 6 bases short, with 17 bases between. As DNA, the CDR3 is TGCAGTGCTAGAGAGCTTAGCGCAGGGAACGATGGCTACACCTTC. It is translated as CSARELSAGNDGYTF.

This clonotype occurred a few times. The CDR3 here is CSAKDRRVLYEQYF. CDR3 coding DNA: TGCAGTGCTAAGGACAGGAGGGTACTCTACGAGCAGTACTTC. The rearrangement uses TRBV20-1 and TRBJ2-7, with D possibly matching TRBD1 (7 bases). This CDR3 spans 14 amino acids. V was cut by 4 bases and J by 3 bases, with 16 bases left in between. CDR1 is DFQATT, CDR2 SNEGSKA, per germline (reference sequence).

J is TRBJ2-2 and V is TRBV12-3 or TRBV12-4; 7 bases fit TRBD1. The length of the CDR3 is 15 residues. With V trimmed by 5 bases and J by 6 bases, 9 bases remained unmatched. The CDR3 here is CASSPKTGKSGELFF. The CDR3 DNA is TGTGCCAGCAGTCCAAAGACAGGGAAATCCGGGGAGCTGTTTTTT.

Only a few counts were recorded for this clonotype. The chain couples TRBV6-5 to TRBJ2-7; the D is unclear. The CDR3 is 13 amino acids. V lost 2 bases to trimming and J lost 2 bases, with 7 bases between them. Germline values: CDR1 MNHEY, CDR2 SVGAGI. The CDR3 DNA sequence: TGTGCCAGCAGTTACCGGCTAGCCTACGAGCAGTACTTC. It is translated as CASSYRLAYEQYF.

This chain joins TRBV20-1 and TRBJ2-2; no reliable D call. V lost 2 bases and J lost 5, with 6 bases in between. The germline gives CDR1 DFQATT, CDR2 SNEGSKA (reference sequence). The CDR3 is 12 amino acids. Here the CDR3 reads CSARSGTGELFF. The CDR3, as DNA: TGCAGTGCTAGATCCGGGACCGGGGAGCTGTTTTTT.

The CDR3 spells CAVFRGDRVKETQYF. The CDR3 DNA sequence: TGTGCCGTTTTTCGCGGAGACAGGGTAAAAGAGACCCAGTACTTC. The chain couples TRBV2 to TRBJ2-5; the match to TRBD1 covers 7 bases. There are 15 residues in the CDR3. Trimming took 11 bases from V and 3 from J; bases not matched to a gene: 15. CDR1 is SNHLY, CDR2 FYNNEI, per germline.

The V and J genes are TRBV28 and TRBJ2-7; TRBD2 might be the D (6 bases). V dropped 2 bases and J dropped 4 bases, with 12 bases sitting between them. This CDR3 region has 14 residues. The V gene's germline CDR1 is MDHEN and CDR2 SYDVKM. CDR3: CASSLGTSPYEQYF. CDR3 DNA: TGTGCCAGCAGTTTAGGGACTTCACCTTACGAGCAGTACTTC.

This clonotype was seen a handful of times. The CDR3 here is CASSLAQTETQYF. The CDR3 coding sequence is TGTGCCAGCAGCTTAGCGCAGACGGAGACCCAGTACTTC. This sequence joins TRBV7-2 and TRBJ2-5, with unresolved D. This CDR3 spans 13 amino acids. Trimming shortened V by 0 bases and J by 5 bases, and 7 bases separated the two germline ends. Germline V CDR1 and CDR2: SGHTA, FQGNSA. Drawing the rest from reference TRBV7-2 and TRBJ2-5, the complete variable domain is GAGVSQSPSNKVTEKGKDVELRCDPISGHTALYWYRQSLGQGLEFLIYFQGNSAPDKSGLPSDRFSAERTGGSVSTLTIQRTQQEDSAVYLCASSLAQTETQYFGPGTRLLVL.

The rearrangement links TRBV28 to TRBJ2-3, with 9 bases aligning to TRBD1. CDR3 length: 17 amino acids. With V trimmed by 7 bases and J by 0 bases, 11 bases remained unmatched. The V gene's germline CDR1 is MDHEN and CDR2 SYDVKM. CDR3 nucleotide sequence: TGTGCCAGCACTTACCCGGGACAGGGAGCAAGCACAGATACGCAGTATTTT. Protein product: CASTYPGQGASTDTQYF.

This clonotype was detected a few times. The chain uses TRBV11-2 and TRBJ2-7; perhaps TRBD2 as D (5 bases). Trimming pared 1 base from V and 3 bases from J, leaving 10 bases between. Looked up from germline, CDR1 is SGHAT and CDR2 is FQNNGV. The CDR3 has 14 residues. This chain's CDR3 is CASSLGLANYEQYF. In DNA, the CDR3 is TGTGCCAGCAGCTTAGGGCTAGCCAACTACGAGCAGTACTTC.

This clonotype was counted many times. The genes are TRBV12-3 or TRBV12-4 and TRBJ2-3, with TRBD1 as a possible D gene (6 bases). This CDR3 is built from 15 residues. V gave up 6 bases and J gave up 0 bases, with 13 bases separating them. The CDR3 reads CASSRWTESTDTQYF. In DNA, the CDR3 is TGTGCCAGCAGCCGATGGACAGAGAGCACAGATACGCAGTATTTT.

CDR3 in DNA: TGTGCCAGCAGCCGACCGGGACCCTCCTACGAGCAGTACTTC. This codes for CASSRPGPSYEQYF. V and J are TRBV27 and TRBJ2-7; possibly TRBD1 or TRBD2 for D (5 bases each). This CDR3 is 14 amino acids long. CDR1 and CDR2 (germline): MNHEY, SMNVEV (reference sequence). The ends were cut back, 6 bases at V and 0 bases at J, with 12 bases in the middle.

The chain carries TRBV4-3 and TRBJ2-3; D is ambiguous. CDR3 size: 13 residues. The V gene lost 1 base and the J gene lost 2 bases, with 4 bases spanning the gap. The germline CDR1 and CDR2 sequences are LGHNA and YSLEER. The CDR3 region has the DNA TGCGCCAGCAGCCAAGCGGACACAGATACGCAGTATTTT. It is translated as CASSQADTDTQYF.

The rearrangement joins TRBV13 to TRBJ2-7, with D possibly matching TRBD2 (6 bases). Germline V gene data show CDR1 as PRHDT and CDR2 as FYEKMQ (reference sequence). This CDR3 comprises 14 residues. V shed 3 bases and J shed 0 bases, with 9 bases lying between them. CDR3 nucleotides: TGTGCCAGCAGCTTGGAGGGAATCTCCTACGAGCAGTACTTC. As protein: CASSLEGISYEQYF.